These 30 T cell receptor beta chains were sequenced from one sample in a study of blood T cell repertoires in COVID-19. The table came from immunoSEQ multiplex PCR; TCRdb's copy has only in-frame clones and leaves some out. The sample has roughly 480,000 clones, roughly 89% seen once; the top ten hold approximately 0.9%. The sample comprised peripheral blood. The receptors were sampled from a man in his late teens or twenties with COVID-19, enrolled during active disease.

This clone was seen just once. The V gene is TRBV27, the J gene TRBJ1-1; D unclear. Germline V gene lookup returns CDR1 MNHEY and CDR2 SMNVEV (reference sequence). The CDR3 is made up of 13 amino acids. Trimming shortened V by 4 bases and J by 1 base, and 7 bases separated the two germline ends. The CDR3 spells CASSYSGNTEAFF. Here the CDR3 DNA reads TGTGCCAGCAGTTATTCGGGGAACACTGAAGCTTTCTTT.

CDR3 protein: CASSLGDRQGLEDEQFF. The CDR3 DNA follows: TGTGCCAGCAGCTTAGGGGACAGACAGGGGTTAGAGGATGAGCAGTTCTTC. The chain combines TRBV7-9 with TRBJ2-1, with 8 nucleotides matching TRBD1. This CDR3 has 17 amino acids. The V gene's germline CDR1 is SEHNR and CDR2 FQNEAQ (reference sequence). V gave up 1 base and J gave up 8 bases; unmatched junction bases: 13.

This clone was counted a single time. The rearrangement uses TRBV27 and TRBJ2-7; 7 positions match TRBD1. V shed 1 base, J shed 4 bases, and the junction held 10 bases outside the gene matches. The CDR3 consists of 16 residues. The germline V gene encodes CDR1 MNHEY and CDR2 SMNVEV (reference sequence). CDR3 region: CASSLFGQAKGYEQYF. The CDR3 DNA is TGTGCCAGCAGTTTATTCGGACAGGCCAAAGGGTACGAGCAGTACTTC.

V usage is TRBV5-8 and J usage is TRBJ2-3; TRBD2 aligns across 12 bases. CDR3 size: 17 residues. Germline-derived CDR1 and CDR2 are SGHTS and YDEGEE. V was clipped by 4 bases and J by 6 bases; unmatched bases: 12. The CDR3 here is CASSAAPSGRAQDTQYF. The CDR3 coding sequence is TGTGCCAGCAGCGCCGCCCCTAGCGGGAGGGCCCAGGATACGCAGTATTTT. Complete variable domain (other parts from reference TRBV5-8 and TRBJ2-3): EAGVTQSPTHLIKTRGQQATLRCSPISGHTSVYWYQQALGLGLQFLLWYDEGEERNRGNFPPRFSGRQFPNYSSELNVNALELEDSALYLCASSAAPSGRAQDTQYFGPGTRLTVL.

The rearrangement links TRBV2 to TRBJ1-5; D gene ambiguous. V was cut by 3 bases and J by 7 bases, with 13 bases left in between. From germline, CDR1 is SNHLY and CDR2 FYNNEI. This CDR3 has 14 residues. The chain's CDR3 is CASSDRRENQPQHF. In DNA, the CDR3 is TGTGCCAGCAGTGACCGGAGGGAAAACCAGCCCCAGCATTTT.

This sequence joins TRBV5-1 and TRBJ1-1; D uncertain. Germline V gene data show CDR1 as SGHRS and CDR2 as YFSETQ. There are 15 residues in the CDR3. Deletions cut 0 bases from V and 5 bases from J, with 14 bases between. In nucleotides, the CDR3 is TGCGCCAGCAGCTTGGCGGGGTTGACGGGGACTGAAGCTTTCTTT. Translated: CASSLAGLTGTEAFF.

As concerns this clone: The same CDR3 arises from other DNA sequences in this sample as well. This chain uses TRBV6-5 with TRBJ2-1, with 12 positions matching TRBD2. There are 16 residues in the CDR3. Germline V CDR1 and CDR2: MNHEY, SVGAGI. V trimming: 0 bases; J trimming: 5 bases; junction bases outside the gene matches: 2. CDR3 sequence (DNA): TGTGCCAGCAGTTACTCTCTAGCGGGGGGGGACAATGAGCAGTTCTTC. It translates to CASSYSLAGGDNEQFF.

The CDR3 DNA reads as TGTGCCAGCAGCTTAGGCGCGGGACAGGGACTAGGGGGTGAGCAGTTCTTC. Its translation: CASSLGAGQGLGGEQFF. The V call is TRBV11-3, the J call TRBJ2-1; D is perhaps TRBD1 (9 bases). The CDR3 contains 17 residues. V was clipped by 1 base and J by 9 bases, with 22 bases between them. Germline CDR1 and CDR2: SGHNT and YENEEA.

This clone has ten or more counts. The rearrangement joins TRBV5-4 to TRBJ2-5, with D unclear. With 0 bases removed from V and 5 bases from J, the gap between germline ends came to 14 bases. CDR3 length equals 15 residues. CDR1 SGHNT and CDR2 YYREEE come from the germline V gene (reference sequence). CDR3 nucleotide sequence: TGTGCCAGCAGCTTGGCCGGCAGGATAAGGGAGACCCAGTACTTC. Translated, it gives CASSLAGRIRETQYF.

This clone was recorded once. V and J are TRBV24-1 and TRBJ2-1; TRBD2 matches 11 bases. The CDR3 is 16 residues long. Per germline, CDR1 KGHDR and CDR2 SFDVKD. Trimming cost V 4 bases and J 3 bases; bases outside gene matches: 4. The CDR3 sequence: CATSESTSGSYNEQFF. CDR3 sequence (DNA): TGTGCCACCAGTGAAAGTACTAGCGGGAGCTACAATGAGCAGTTCTTC.

The CDR3 protein is CASSIGQGGHSPLHF. The CDR3, as DNA: TGTGCCAGTAGTATCGGACAGGGCGGTCATTCACCCCTCCACTTT. The chain recombines TRBV19 with TRBJ1-6; 8 bases line up with TRBD1. The CDR3 consists of 15 residues. V lost 3 bases, J lost 8 bases, and 6 bases stayed unmatched. Germline lookup yields CDR1 LNHDA and CDR2 SQIVND (reference sequence).

The chain links TRBV11-3 to TRBJ2-1; 10 positions match TRBD1. J lost 8 bases, V lost 5 bases, and 9 bases had no gene match. The CDR3 length is 15 residues. From germline, CDR1 is SGHNT and CDR2 YENEEA. The CDR3 nucleotides are TGTGCCAGCAGCCCGGGGGGGGACAGGGGCCATGAGCAGTTCTTC. Encoded protein: CASSPGGDRGHEQFF.

The chain recombines TRBV24-1 with TRBJ1-2, with 8 bases identical to TRBD1. This CDR3 contains 14 residues. V shed 4 bases, J shed 7 bases, and the junction held 7 bases outside the gene matches. CDR1 KGHDR and CDR2 SFDVKD come from the germline V gene. The CDR3 nucleotides read TGTGCCACCAGTGACACAGGGGGGACGGCTGGCTACACCTTC. Encoded protein: CATSDTGGTAGYTF.

The rearrangement joins TRBV5-4 to TRBJ2-3, with 10 bases that match TRBD2. There are 15 residues in the CDR3. CDR1 SGHNT and CDR2 YYREEE come from the germline V gene (reference sequence). The V segment lost 5 bases and the J segment 3 bases; nucleotides outside the gene matches: 6. The CDR3 bases are TGTGCCAGCAGGACTAGCGGGTATACTACAGATACGCAGTATTTT. Amino acids: CASRTSGYTTDTQYF.

This clone appeared once. V is TRBV2 and J is TRBJ2-5, with 7 bases matching TRBD1. CDR1 and CDR2 from the germline V gene are SNHLY and FYNNEI. CDR3 length: 16 residues. After removal of 8 bases from V and 0 bases from J, the junction contained 12 bases not matched to a gene. CDR3 nucleotides: TGTGCCAGCCCTCTCAGCCCAGGGGGAAACCAAGAGACCCAGTACTTC. Translation: CASPLSPGGNQETQYF.

The rearrangement links TRBV5-1 to TRBJ2-5, with a weak D call TRBD1 (5 bases). Germline V CDR1 and CDR2: SGHRS, YFSETQ. This CDR3 is 15 amino acids long. V was clipped by 0 bases and J by 2 bases, with 11 bases between them. The CDR3 DNA reads TGCGCCAGCAGCTTGGGACAGAGCACACAAGAGACCCAGTACTTC. It yields the protein CASSLGQSTQETQYF.

V usage is TRBV7-6 and J usage is TRBJ2-5, with 7 bases identical to TRBD2. The CDR3 totals 15 residues. Per the germline V gene, CDR1 is SGHVS and CDR2 is FNYEAQ. Losses at the gene ends were 0 bases for V and 5 bases for J; bases not matched to a gene: 6. CDR3 DNA sequence: TGTGCCAGCAGCTTAGCGTTGGGAGGGATTGAGACCCAGTACTTC. Translated: CASSLALGGIETQYF.

The rearrangement uses TRBV15 and TRBJ2-7; the D gene is possibly TRBD2 (6 bases). V was trimmed by 2 bases and J by 1 base, leaving 24 bases between them. Germline V gives CDR1 LNHNV, CDR2 YYDKDF (reference sequence). This CDR3 contains 19 residues. The CDR3 sequence is CATSRSPGLLLADSYEQYF. DNA of the CDR3: TGTGCCACCAGCAGATCCCCCGGACTCCTCTTAGCGGATTCCTACGAGCAGTACTTC. The full variable domain, completed using reference TRBV15 and TRBJ2-7, is DAMVIQNPRYQVTQFGKPVTLSCSQTLNHNVMYWYQQKSSQAPKLLFHYYDKDFNNEADTPDNFQSRRPNTSFCFLDIRSPGLGDTAMYLCATSRSPGLLLADSYEQYFGPGTRLTVT.

V gene TRBV5-6 combines with J gene TRBJ2-5, with D hard to call. Germline assignment: CDR1 SGHDT and CDR2 YYEEEE. V was trimmed by 3 bases and J by 7 bases, leaving 10 bases between them. The CDR3 is made up of 12 amino acids. CDR3 DNA: TGTGCCAGCAGCTATGATGGGCGGACCCAGTACTTC. This gives the protein CASSYDGRTQYF. The whole variable domain, filled in from reference TRBV5-6 and TRBJ2-5, reads DAGVTQSPTHLIKTRGQQVTLRCSPKSGHDTVSWYQQALGQGPQFIFQYYEEEERQRGNFPDRFSGHQFPNYSSELNVNALLLGDSALYLCASSYDGRTQYFGPGTRLLVL.

The chain links TRBV19 to TRBJ1-5; the D is unclear. The CDR3 is 15 amino acids. Germline CDR1 LNHDA, CDR2 SQIVND (reference sequence). V was trimmed by 1 base and J by 0 bases, leaving 7 bases between them. The CDR3 DNA sequence: TGTGCCAGTAGTATAGGGGCCTATAGCAATCAGCCCCAGCATTTT. Translating gives CASSIGAYSNQPQHF.

The chain uses TRBV11-1 and TRBJ2-3, with 8 bases that match TRBD2. The CDR3 runs 15 residues. Losses at the gene ends were 3 bases for V and 3 bases for J; bases not matched to a gene: 5. Germline-derived CDR1 and CDR2 are SGHAT and FQDESV (reference sequence). CDR3 coding DNA: TGTGCCAGCAGCTTTCGCCGCGGGGGGACAGATACGCAGTATTTT. Residues: CASSFRRGGTDTQYF.

Regarding this clone: Other DNA sequences within the sample encode an identical CDR3. This sequence joins TRBV5-1 and TRBJ2-7, with 9 bases aligning to TRBD1. V lost 8 bases and J lost 0; bases outside the gene matches: 3. The CDR3 covers 13 residues. Germline V lookup: CDR1 SGHRS, CDR2 YFSETQ. As DNA, the CDR3 is TGCGCCAGTACGGGACAGGGCTCCTACGAGCAGTACTTC. This codes for CASTGQGSYEQYF.

The rearrangement links TRBV14 to TRBJ1-2, with TRBD1 identical over 9 bases. Germline CDR1 SGHDN, CDR2 FVKESK. Trimming at V came to 4 bases and at J to 8 bases, leaving 11 bases not matched to a gene. This CDR3 comprises 15 residues. The CDR3 sequence is CASSLGTGNFGGYTF. The CDR3 DNA follows: TGTGCCAGCAGCCTAGGGACAGGGAACTTCGGGGGCTACACCTTC.

V and J are TRBV14 and TRBJ2-5, with a weak D call TRBD2 (6 bases). Trimming left V 3 bases short and J 2 bases short, with 16 bases between. CDR3 size: 16 residues. Germline V gene sequence: CDR1 SGHDN, CDR2 FVKESK. The CDR3 DNA follows: TGTGCCAGCAGCCAGTGGTTAGCGGTGCCACAAGAGACCCAGTACTTC. Its translation: CASSQWLAVPQETQYF.

This chain connects TRBV27 to TRBJ2-7; TRBD2 matches at 7 bases. Germline CDR1 is MNHEY and CDR2 is SMNVEV (reference sequence). The CDR3 covers 13 residues. Trimming took 6 bases from V and 4 from J; bases not matched to a gene: 6. DNA for the CDR3: TGTGCCAGCAGCCGGACTAGTTTGTACGAGCAGTACTTC. It translates to CASSRTSLYEQYF.

V gene TRBV6-5 combines with J gene TRBJ2-3; D is ambiguous. This CDR3 has 12 residues. Trimming took 8 bases from V and 6 from J, leaving 12 bases between them. Per the germline V gene, CDR1 is MNHEY and CDR2 is SVGAGI. CDR3 DNA: TGTGCCAGCCTTCTTTCCCCGGATACGCAGTATTTT. This encodes CASLLSPDTQYF.

V usage is TRBV10-1 and J usage is TRBJ2-1, with 8 nucleotides matching TRBD2. Germline CDR1 WNHNN, CDR2 SYGVQD (reference sequence). CDR3 length: 15 amino acids. Unmatched junction bases numbered 6, after V lost 0 bases and J lost 8 bases. CDR3 sequence reads: CASSESGSGVYEQFF. CDR3 in DNA: TGCGCCAGCAGTGAGTCGGGTAGCGGGGTGTATGAGCAGTTCTTC.

The chain couples TRBV10-3 to TRBJ2-1, with 13 bases lining up with TRBD2. The CDR3 is made up of 14 amino acids. Germline values: CDR1 ENHRY, CDR2 SYGVKD. V lost 9 bases and J lost 5; bases outside the gene matches: 4. The CDR3 sequence: CAIGTSGDNNEQFF. CDR3 sequence (DNA): TGTGCCATTGGGACTAGCGGGGACAACAATGAGCAGTTCTTC.

The chain uses TRBV11-3 and TRBJ2-3; tentative D call: TRBD2 (7 bases). Germline CDR1 reads SGHNT; CDR2 reads YENEEA. Trimming took 5 bases from V and 0 from J, leaving 15 bases between them. CDR3 length: 16 amino acids. The CDR3 sequence is CASSPGGPSSTDTQYF. The CDR3 DNA follows: TGTGCCAGCAGCCCGGGGGGCCCCTCCAGCACAGATACGCAGTATTTT. The full variable domain, rest sourced from reference TRBV11-3 and TRBJ2-3, is EAGVVQSPRYKIIEKKQPVAFWCNPISGHNTLYWYLQNLGQGPELLIRYENEEAVDDSQLPKDRFSAERLKGVDSTLKIQPAELGDSAVYLCASSPGGPSSTDTQYFGPGTRLTVL.

The chain joins TRBV27 to TRBJ2-2; tentatively, D is TRBD2 (5 bases). CDR3 length: 16 amino acids. Germline V gene data show CDR1 as MNHEY and CDR2 as SMNVEV (reference sequence). V was pared by 3 bases and J by 4 bases, with 15 bases between. The CDR3 nucleotides read TGTGCCAGCAGTTTGCCCGGGATGTACCTCACCGGGGAGCTGTTTTTT. Translation gives CASSLPGMYLTGELFF.